Listed here are 13 T cell receptor beta chains from one sample, sequenced in a study of neurological immune-mediated disorders (dated by TCRdb to about 2019). Receptors were amplified or captured by 5' RACE. The sequencing machine was an Illumina HiSeq 2500. TCRdb's own reprocessing of the public reads used fastp at Q25 and MiXCR and kept productive beta chains. Each record represents a unique CDR3 protein, reported with the most common genes and DNA among its rows. The sample yields about 65,000 distinct CDR3 sequences; more than 3.5% were counted once. Roughly 2.7% of the sample belongs to the ten largest clones. The sequencing sample was made of PBMCs. The receptors shown here come from a man aged 45-65 years with multiple sclerosis.

This clonotype was recorded at least ten times. The genes are TRBV5-5 and TRBJ1-1; D may be TRBD1 (5 bases). V was clipped by 4 bases and J by 0 bases, with 10 bases between them. The length of the CDR3 is 14 residues. In germline, CDR1 is SGHKS, CDR2 YYEKEE (reference sequence). CDR3 in DNA: TGTGCCAGCAGCAAGGGACCTCTGAACACTGAAGCTTTCTTT. This encodes CASSKGPLNTEAFF.

This clonotype was observed at least ten times. The V and J genes are TRBV7-8 and TRBJ2-2; 14 bases agree with TRBD2. The CDR3 spans 18 residues. Germline CDR1 SGHVS, CDR2 FQNEAQ. J lost 4 bases, V lost 4 bases, and 8 bases had no gene match. The CDR3 nucleotides are TGTGCCAGCAGCTCGGGACTAGCGGGGGCGGCGGGCACCGGGGAGCTGTTTTTT. Protein product: CASSSGLAGAAGTGELFF.

At least ten counts were recorded for this clonotype. The chain carries TRBV12-3 or TRBV12-4 and TRBJ2-7, with TRBD1 as a possible D gene (6 bases). V lost 3 bases and J lost 2, with 8 bases in between. CDR3 length equals 13 residues. The CDR3 nucleotides are TGTGCCAGCAGTTTTGGACAGACCTACGAGCAGTACGTC. Amino acids: CASSFGQTYEQYV.

This clonotype has at least ten counts. This chain uses TRBV9 with TRBJ1-5; D perhaps matches TRBD1 (5 bases). This CDR3 has 14 amino acids. Looked up from germline, CDR1 is SGDLS and CDR2 is YYNGEE. Trimming pared 3 bases from V and 0 bases from J, leaving 7 bases between. DNA of the CDR3: TGTGCCAGCAGCGGGGGGGATAGCAATCAGCCCCAGCATTTT. Translated: CASSGGDSNQPQHF. Combining the CDR3 with reference TRBV9 and TRBJ1-5 gives the whole variable domain DSGVTQTPKHLITATGQRVTLRCSPRSGDLSVYWYQQSLDQGLQFLIQYYNGEERAKGNILERFSAQQFPDLHSELNLSSLELGDSALYFCASSGGDSNQPQHFGDGTRLSIL.

This chain uses TRBV20-1 with TRBJ2-5, with 7 bases fitting TRBD2. The germline V gene has CDR1 DFQATT and CDR2 SNEGSKA (reference sequence). There are 13 residues in the CDR3. With 4 bases clipped from V and 7 bases from J, the junction kept 9 bases outside the gene matches. CDR3 region: CSATGGRARTQYF. The CDR3 DNA is TGCAGTGCTACGGGGGGACGGGCTCGGACCCAGTACTTC.

This clonotype was detected many times. The V gene is TRBV5-6, the J gene TRBJ1-1; possible D gene TRBD1, 5 bases. Germline CDR1 SGHDT, CDR2 YYEEEE. CDR3 length: 14 residues. V dropped 1 base and J dropped 0 bases, with 7 bases sitting between them. The CDR3 DNA is TGTGCCAGCAGCTTGAAAGGGGTGAACACTGAAGCTTTCTTT. Residues: CASSLKGVNTEAFF.

This clonotype was counted many times. The chain recombines TRBV5-5 with TRBJ2-7; 7 bases agree with TRBD1. Trimming cost V 4 bases and J 4 bases; bases outside gene matches: 11. Germline V gene data show CDR1 as SGHKS and CDR2 as YYEKEE (reference sequence). This CDR3 has 15 amino acids. The CDR3 DNA reads TGTGCCAGCAGCGGGGGACAGTTAAGATCTTACGAGCAGTACTTC. This codes for CASSGGQLRSYEQYF. Full variable domain (outside the CDR3, taken from reference TRBV5-5 and TRBJ2-7): DAGVTQSPTHLIKTRGQQVTLRCSPISGHKSVSWYQQVLGQGPQFIFQYYEKEERGRGNFPDRFSARQFPNYSSELNVNALLLGDSALYLCASSGGQLRSYEQYFGPGTRLTVT.

The sample holds many counts of this clonotype. The genes are TRBV18 and TRBJ2-5; D gene unclear. The CDR3 extends over 13 amino acids. V was pared by 3 bases and J by 2 bases, with 7 bases between. Looked up from germline, CDR1 is KGHSH and CDR2 is LQKENI. The CDR3 DNA follows: TGTGCCAGCTCACCTCTGCGGCAAGAGACCCAGTACTTC. This translates into CASSPLRQETQYF.

The V call is TRBV7-6, the J call TRBJ1-2; unclear D gene. Germline V gene lookup returns CDR1 SGHVS and CDR2 FNYEAQ. Trimming cost V 11 bases and J 1 base, with 14 bases left between them. This CDR3 region has 13 residues. The CDR3 DNA sequence: TGTGCCGTTAAGCGGGAAAATAACTATGGCTACACCTTC. Translated, it gives CAVKRENNYGYTF.

Ten or more counts support this clonotype. This chain uses TRBV5-1 with TRBJ1-3; 10 nucleotides line up with TRBD1. CDR1 and CDR2 (germline): SGHRS, YFSETQ. The CDR3 length is 18 residues. V lost 1 base and J lost 0; bases outside the gene matches: 7. CDR3 residues: CASSLSGTGANSGNTIYF. DNA of the CDR3: TGCGCCAGCAGCTTGAGCGGGACAGGGGCGAACTCTGGAAACACCATATATTTT. Full variable domain (rest looked up from reference TRBV5-1 and TRBJ1-3): KAGVTQTPRYLIKTRGQQVTLSCSPISGHRSVSWYQQTPGQGLQFLFEYFSETQRNKGNFPGRFSGRQFSNSRSEMNVSTLELGDSALYLCASSLSGTGANSGNTIYFGEGSWLTVV.

This clonotype was seen ten or more times. The rearrangement links TRBV5-5 to TRBJ2-2; TRBD1 matches at 8 bases. Unmatched junction bases numbered 7, after V lost 4 bases and J lost 2 bases. In germline, CDR1 is SGHKS, CDR2 YYEKEE (reference sequence). The CDR3 length is 16 residues. The CDR3 sequence: CASSPEDRVNTGELFF. For the CDR3, the DNA is TGTGCCAGCAGCCCAGAGGACAGGGTAAACACCGGGGAGCTGTTTTTT.

This clonotype was seen at least ten times. The rearrangement joins TRBV2 to TRBJ2-7; D unclear. Germline lookup yields CDR1 SNHLY and CDR2 FYNNEI. Trimming took off 2 bases at V and 3 bases at J, with 14 bases between the two ends. This CDR3 contains 15 residues. The CDR3 here is CASSETVSPGYEQYV. CDR3 in DNA: TGTGCCAGCAGTGAAACCGTAAGTCCGGGCTACGAGCAGTACGTC.

As concerns this clonotype: Since the CDR3 does not end with the conserved phenylalanine or tryptophan, this likely comes from a read error. The gene calls are TRBV3-1 and TRBJ2-5; TRBD2 is a possible D gene (6 bases). The CDR3 runs 14 residues. Germline V gene sequence: CDR1 LGHDT, CDR2 YNNKEL (reference sequence). CDR3 residues: CVSTRSRLGETQYN. The CDR3 bases are TGTGTCAGCACCAGGTCGAGACTAGGAGAGACCCAGTACAAC.